Detailed here is one TCR beta chain. The data were taken from a study of blood T cell repertoires in COVID-19. As for the study in general: Nucleic acid was either cDNA or gDNA, and it came from T cells, B-cell-depleted T cells, or PBMCs.

Participant ages covered 18 to 89 years across 25 or so US areas. Deletions cut 4 bases from V and 2 bases from J, with 16 bases between. Germline V gene data show CDR1 as SGHNT and CDR2 as YYREEE (reference sequence). CDR3 size: 15 residues. Assay used: immunoSEQ multiplex PCR; TCRdb lists only in-frame clones, some missing. The sample has 350,000 to 450,000 clones, 83% seen once. The rearrangement joins TRBV5-4 to TRBJ2-7; D not certain. What was sequenced was PBMCs or T cells enriched from blood (not recorded which). The TCR comes from a woman in her forties or fifties who had recovered from COVID-19. This CDR3 is CASSPVRNEPYEQYF. The CDR3, as DNA: TGTGCCAGCAGCCCCGTCAGGAATGAGCCCTACGAGCAGTACTTC.